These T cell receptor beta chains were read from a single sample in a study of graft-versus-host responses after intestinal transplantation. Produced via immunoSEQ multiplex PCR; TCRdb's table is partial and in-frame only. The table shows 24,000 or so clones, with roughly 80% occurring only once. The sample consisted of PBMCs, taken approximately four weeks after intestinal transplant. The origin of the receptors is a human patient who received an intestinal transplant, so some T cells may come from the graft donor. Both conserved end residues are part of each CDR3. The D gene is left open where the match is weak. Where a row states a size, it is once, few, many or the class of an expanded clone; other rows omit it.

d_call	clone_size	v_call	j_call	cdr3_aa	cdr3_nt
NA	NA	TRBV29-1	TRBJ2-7	CSVRQGGGSTYEQYF	TGCAGCGTTCGACAGGGAGGCGGGAGCACCTACGAGCAGTACTTC
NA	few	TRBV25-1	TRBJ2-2	CASSGQGGGELFF	TGTGCCAGCAGTGGACAGGGAGGGGGGGAGCTGTTTTTT
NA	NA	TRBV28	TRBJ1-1	CETIGDTEAFF	TGTGAAACGATTGGGGACACTGAAGCTTTCTTT
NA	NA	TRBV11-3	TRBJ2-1	CASSLRTGAVNEQFF	TGTGCCAGCAGCTTGCGAACGGGAGCGGTTAATGAGCAGTTCTTC
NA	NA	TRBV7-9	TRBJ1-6	CASSLDRAAPHF	TGTGCCAGCAGCTTAGATCGGGCAGCCCCCCACTTT
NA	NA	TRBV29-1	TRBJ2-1	CSVEGQGGNEQFF	TGCAGCGTTGAAGGTCAGGGGGGGAATGAGCAGTTCTTC
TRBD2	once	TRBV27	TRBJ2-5	CASSWGSGSRKETQYF	TGTGCCAGCAGTTGGGGCAGCGGGAGTCGCAAAGAGACCCAGTACTTC
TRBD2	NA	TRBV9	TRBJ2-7	CASSASSGGAKDEQYF	TGTGCCAGCAGCGCCTCTAGCGGGGGGGCCAAGGACGAGCAGTACTTC
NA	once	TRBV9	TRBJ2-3	CASSVGGGATDTQYF	TGTGCCAGCAGCGTAGGAGGGGGGGCTACAGATACGCAGTATTTT
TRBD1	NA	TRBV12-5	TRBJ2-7	CASGFSGQGTYEQYF	TGTGCTAGTGGTTTTTCCGGACAGGGGACCTACGAGCAGTACTTC
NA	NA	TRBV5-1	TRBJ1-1	CASSLMGGENTEAFF	TGCGCCAGCAGCTTGATGGGTGGGGAGAACACTGAAGCTTTCTTT
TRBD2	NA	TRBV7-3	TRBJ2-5	CASSLTGRAHETQYF	TGTGCCAGCAGCTTAACAGGGAGGGCCCACGAGACCCAGTACTTC
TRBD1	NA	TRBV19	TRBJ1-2	CASSRTGGRNGYTF	TGTGCCAGTAGTCGAACAGGGGGGCGAAATGGCTACACCTTC
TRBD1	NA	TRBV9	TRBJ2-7	CASSVRDRDYEQYF	TGTGCCAGCAGCGTCCGGGACAGGGACTACGAGCAGTACTTC
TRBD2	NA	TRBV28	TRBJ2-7	CASSFPLLAGGGAEQYF	TGTGCCAGCAGTTTCCCTCTACTAGCGGGAGGGGGGGCTGAGCAGTACTTC
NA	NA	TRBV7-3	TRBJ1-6	CASSPTVDSPLHF	TGTGCCAGCAGCCCTACAGTGGATTCACCCCTCCACTTT
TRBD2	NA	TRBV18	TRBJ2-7	CASSQPGLAGGLRPYEQYF	TGTGCCAGCTCCCAACCGGGACTAGCGGGGGGGCTTCGACCCTACGAGCAGTACTTC
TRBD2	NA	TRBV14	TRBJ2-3	CASSGLAASTDTQYF	TGTGCCAGCAGCGGACTAGCGGCTAGCACAGATACGCAGTATTTT
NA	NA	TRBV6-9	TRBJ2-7	CASSYSGGSYEQYF	TGTGCCAGCAGTTACTCTGGGGGATCCTACGAGCAGTACTTC
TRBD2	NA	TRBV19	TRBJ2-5	CASSMIPRGGGSISTQYF	TGTGCCAGTAGTATGATACCCCGCGGGGGAGGGTCGATCTCGACCCAGTACTTC
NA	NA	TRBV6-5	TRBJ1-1	CASSYSKSSMNTEAFF	TGTGCCAGCAGTTACTCGAAAAGTAGCATGAACACTGAAGCTTTCTTT
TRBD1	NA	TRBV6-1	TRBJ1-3	CASSENPGQGWGNTIYF	TGTGCCAGCAGTGAAAACCCCGGACAGGGTTGGGGAAACACCATATATTTT
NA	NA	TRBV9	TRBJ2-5	CASSSSRTGQGHETQYF	TGTGCCAGCAGCTCCTCAAGGACGGGGCAGGGCCACGAGACCCAGTACTTC
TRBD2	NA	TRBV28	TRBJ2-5	CASSLSQGGETQYF	TGTGCCAGCAGTTTATCCCAGGGAGGGGAGACCCAGTACTTC
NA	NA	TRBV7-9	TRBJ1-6	CASSLGQAGDYNSPLHF	TGTGCCAGCAGCTTAGGGCAGGCTGGAGACTATAATTCACCCCTCCACTTT
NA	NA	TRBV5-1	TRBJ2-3	CASSLGQPSVFTDTQYF	TGCGCCAGCAGCTTGGGCCAGCCTAGCGTTTTCACAGATACGCAGTATTTT
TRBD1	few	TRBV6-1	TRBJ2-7	CASSVLAGGSYEQYF	TGTGCCAGCAGTGTTTTGGCAGGGGGCAGCTACGAGCAGTACTTC
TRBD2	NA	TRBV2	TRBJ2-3	CATGLAGVLDTQYF	TGTGCCACCGGACTAGCGGGAGTTTTAGATACGCAGTATTTT
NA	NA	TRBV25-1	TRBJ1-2	CASSATGGYTF	TGTGCCAGCAGTGCGACAGGCGGCTACACCTTC
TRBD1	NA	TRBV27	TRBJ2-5	CASRTGVAVKTQYF	TGTGCCAGCAGGACAGGGGTGGCAGTCAAGACCCAGTACTTC
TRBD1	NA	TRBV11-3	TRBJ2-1	CASSPGTGNNEQFF	TGTGCCAGCAGCCCCGGGACAGGCAACAATGAGCAGTTCTTC
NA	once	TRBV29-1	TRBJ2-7	CSVVMRDYEQYF	TGCAGCGTTGTAATGCGGGACTACGAGCAGTACTTC
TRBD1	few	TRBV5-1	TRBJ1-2	CASSLGQGPPYGYTF	TGCGCCAGCAGCTTGGGACAGGGACCACCCTATGGCTACACCTTC
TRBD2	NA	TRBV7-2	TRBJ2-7	CASSLARGLAGGPSSYEQYF	TGTGCCAGCAGCTTAGCTCGGGGACTAGCGGGGGGTCCGAGCTCCTACGAGCAGTACTTC
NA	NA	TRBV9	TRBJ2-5	CASSVGTQETQYF	TGTGCCAGCAGCGTAGGGACTCAAGAGACCCAGTACTTC
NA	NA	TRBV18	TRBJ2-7	CASSPPQTYEQYF	TGTGCCAGCTCACCACCACAGACCTACGAGCAGTACTTC
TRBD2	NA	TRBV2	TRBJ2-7	CATLGAKLAGGFSSYEQYF	TGTGCCACCCTAGGGGCTAAACTAGCGGGGGGTTTTTCTTCCTACGAGCAGTACTTC
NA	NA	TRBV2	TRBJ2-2	CASSITAPELFF	TGTGCCAGCAGCATCACAGCCCCGGAGCTGTTTTTT
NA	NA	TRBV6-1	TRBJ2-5	CASSVAEGETQYF	TGTGCCAGCAGTGTAGCGGAGGGTGAGACCCAGTACTTC
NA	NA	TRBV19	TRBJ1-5	CASSIPGASNQPQHF	TGTGCCAGTAGTATCCCAGGGGCGAGCAATCAGCCCCAGCATTTT